The 2 T cell receptor beta chains presented below share a single source sample, sequenced in a study of T-cell reconstitution after alpha-beta-depleted transplantation in children. Preparation of the TCRbeta library used unique molecular identifiers. TCRdb re-analysed the PCR reads in MiXCR, keeping a single row per CDR3 protein. The repertoire holds about 470,000 distinct CDR3 sequences, with over 40% as singletons. Sequenced here: PBMCs, sampled before TCRalphabeta/CD19-depleted stem cell transplant. The receptors were gathered from a girl aged 2-10 years with aplastic anemia, due to receive a stem cell transplant.

This chain joins TRBV20-1 and TRBJ2-1; TRBD2 is a possible D gene (6 bases). The V end was cut by 3 bases, the J end by 2 bases, with 11 bases between. This CDR3 is 14 amino acids long. The germline V gene encodes CDR1 DFQATT and CDR2 SNEGSKA (reference sequence). This chain's CDR3 is CSASGRVAYNEQFF. The CDR3 DNA reads TGCAGTGCTAGCGGGAGAGTAGCCTACAATGAGCAGTTCTTC.

This chain uses TRBV27 with TRBJ2-2; D call uncertain. V was cut by 6 bases and J by 1 base, with 9 bases left in between. The CDR3 runs to 14 residues. The germline gives CDR1 MNHEY, CDR2 SMNVEV (reference sequence). CDR3 in DNA: TGTGCCAGCAGACCAGTCGGGAACACCGGGGAGCTGTTTTTT. This codes for CASRPVGNTGELFF.